One and the same sample provided the 17 T cell receptor beta chains below, sequenced in a study of Graves' ophthalmopathy and Graves' hyperthyroidism. TCR beta CDR3 amplification used RNA transcripts. RT-PCR with HTBI primers came first, then second-round multiplex PCR. Each CDR3 protein is one row after TCRdb ran MiXCR on the multiplex PCR reads. The sample shows around 520,000 distinct CDR3 sequences, just under 40% of them seen only once. Sequencing input: peripheral blood or thyroid tissue (not recorded which). The receptor set was obtained from an adult man with Graves' hyperthyroidism.

This clonotype has at least ten counts. The chain carries TRBV7-2 and TRBJ1-6; no clear D gene. Germline CDR1 SGHTA, CDR2 FQGNSA. V was shortened by 5 bases and J by 4 bases, with 18 bases between the two germline ends. CDR3 length: 17 amino acids. This CDR3 is CASSHPAGFAYNSPLHF. The DNA of the CDR3 is TGTGCCAGCAGCCATCCCGCCGGCTTCGCGTATAATTCACCCCTCCACTTT. Together with reference TRBV7-2 and TRBJ1-6, the CDR3 gives the full variable domain: GAGVSQSPSNKVTEKGKDVELRCDPISGHTALYWYRQSLGQGLEFLIYFQGNSAPDKSGLPSDRFSAERTGGSVSTLTIQRTQQEDSAVYLCASSHPAGFAYNSPLHFGNGTRLTVT.

As for this clonotype: A much larger clone lies one base from this, so it may be a read error. V is TRBV14 and J is TRBJ2-2; 8 bases fit TRBD2. This CDR3 spans 18 amino acids. Trimming cost V 4 bases and J 7 bases; bases outside gene matches: 17. Germline assignment: CDR1 SGHDN and CDR2 FVKESK. In DNA form, the CDR3 reads TGTGCCAGCAGCCCCGACGTTGGACTAGCTTGGTCAGGCGGGGAGCTGTTTTTT. It specifies CASSPDVGLAWSGGELFF.

This clonotype was seen many times. The rearrangement joins TRBV10-2 to TRBJ1-1; D remains ambiguous. V was trimmed by 6 bases and J by 2 bases, leaving 13 bases between them. Germline V lookup: CDR1 WSHSY, CDR2 SAAADI. This CDR3 has 14 amino acids. In DNA, the CDR3 is TGCGCCAGCAGGATTTCGGACGGAAACACTGAAGCTTTCTTT. This sequence encodes CASRISDGNTEAFF.

At least ten counts were recorded for this clonotype. The chain employs TRBV12-3 or TRBV12-4 and TRBJ2-5; D remains unclear. The V end lost 8 bases, the J end lost 2 bases, and 12 bases lay between the germline ends. The CDR3 contains 13 residues. CDR3 sequence: CASAVRSQETQYF. CDR3 nucleotide sequence: TGTGCCAGCGCGGTGCGGTCTCAAGAGACCCAGTACTTC.

This clonotype has ten or more counts. The chain couples TRBV20-1 to TRBJ2-5; D gene unclear. From germline, CDR1 is DFQATT and CDR2 SNEGSKA (reference sequence). Trimming stripped 6 bases from V and 5 bases from J, with 19 bases between. This CDR3 has 14 residues. CDR3 nucleotides: TGCAGTGCCCCCCCCGGCCACACATCGGAGACCCAGTACTTC. Residues: CSAPPGHTSETQYF.

Turning to this clonotype: This may be a read error: a much more frequent sequence differs by one nucleotide. The chain has TRBV7-9 and TRBJ2-1; TRBD2 aligns across 8 bases. CDR1 and CDR2 (germline): SEHNR, FQNEAQ (reference sequence). This CDR3 region has 14 residues. The CDR3 spells CASSGSGRFGEQLF. CDR3 bases: TGTGCCAGCAGCGGGAGCGGGAGATTCGGTGAGCAGCTCTTC.

This clonotype occurred many times. The rearrangement joins TRBV20-1 to TRBJ2-7, with 9 bases fitting TRBD1. Trimming took 0 bases from V and 4 from J; bases not matched to a gene: 7. Per germline, CDR1 DFQATT and CDR2 SNEGSKA (reference sequence). This CDR3 region has 15 residues. CDR3 protein: CSARDDYRGRYEQYF. CDR3 bases: TGCAGTGCTAGAGATGATTACAGGGGGCGTTACGAGCAGTACTTC.

This clonotype has ten or more counts. The chain joins TRBV7-8 to TRBJ2-5; the D gene is possibly TRBD2 (6 bases). With 0 bases removed from V and 2 bases from J, the gap between germline ends came to 25 bases. The CDR3 has 20 amino acids. Germline values: CDR1 SGHVS, CDR2 FQNEAQ. This CDR3 is CASSLAGRKTPRDIQETQYF. The CDR3 DNA reads as TGTGCCAGCAGCTTAGCTGGGAGGAAGACACCCAGGGATATACAAGAGACCCAGTACTTC.

To note about this clonotype: A clone one base away is much larger, so this may be a read error. The rearrangement uses TRBV5-8 and TRBJ2-7; 9 bases agree with TRBD1. Per the germline V gene, CDR1 is SGHTS and CDR2 is YDEGEE. J gave up 4 bases and V 1 base, and 12 bases lay outside the gene matches. The CDR3 loop spans 17 amino acids. As DNA, the CDR3 is TGTGCCAGCAGCTTGATATTTGGGACAGGGAGGGCGTACGAGCAGTACTTC. This gives the protein CASSLIFGTGRAYEQYF. Full variable domain (remainder filled in from reference TRBV5-8 and TRBJ2-7): EAGVTQSPTHLIKTRGQQATLRCSPISGHTSVYWYQQALGLGLQFLLWYDEGEERNRGNFPPRFSGRQFPNYSSELNVNALELEDSALYLCASSLIFGTGRAYEQYFGPGTRLTVT.

This clonotype was seen many times. V is TRBV5-1 and J is TRBJ1-5, with 8 nucleotides matching TRBD1. V was pared by 1 base and J by 1 base, with 7 bases of the junction left unmatched. The CDR3 sequence is 17 residues long. Germline lookup yields CDR1 SGHRS and CDR2 YFSETQ. CDR3 coding DNA: TGCGCCAGCAGCTTGCCAGGGGGCAAACGAAGCAATCAGCCCCAGCATTTT. This sequence encodes CASSLPGGKRSNQPQHF.

Only a few counts were recorded for this clonotype. V gene TRBV5-1 combines with J gene TRBJ2-5; either TRBD1 or TRBD2 may supply D (5 bases each). This CDR3 has 14 amino acids. Germline lookup yields CDR1 SGHRS and CDR2 YFSETQ. V was shortened by 0 bases and J by 5 bases, with 11 bases between the two germline ends. The DNA for the CDR3 is TGCGCCAGCAGCTTGGAGGGGACCTGGGAGACCCAGTACTTC. It encodes CASSLEGTWETQYF.

The V call is TRBV20-1, the J call TRBJ2-5, with unresolved D. Matching the DNA end better, TRBJ2-4 makes the J call doubtful. The germline CDR1 and CDR2 sequences are DFQATT and SNEGSKA (reference sequence). The CDR3 totals 12 residues. The DNA of the CDR3 is TGCAGTGCTTACGAGGCTTCCAACATTCAGTACTTC. Translated, it gives CSAYEASNIQYF.

The genes are TRBV5-1 and TRBJ2-5, with D possibly called TRBD1 or TRBD2 (5 bases each). Trimming removed 4 bases from V and 4 bases from J, with 17 bases in between. Germline V gene sequence: CDR1 SGHRS, CDR2 YFSETQ. This CDR3 has 15 amino acids. The DNA for the CDR3 is TGCGCCAGCAGCCCTAACGGGGCTCCCGGAGAGACCCAGTACTTC. Its protein is CASSPNGAPGETQYF.

This chain links TRBV6-5 with TRBJ2-7; a weak D match, TRBD1 (6 bases). Germline V gene lookup returns CDR1 MNHEY and CDR2 SVGAGI. The ends were cut back, 6 bases at V and 3 bases at J, with 21 bases in the middle. This CDR3 is built from 16 residues. The CDR3 sequence: CASSFYFDTGNYEQYF. CDR3 nucleotides: TGTGCCAGCAGCTTCTACTTTGATACAGGGAACTACGAGCAGTACTTC.

The sample holds a few counts of this clonotype. This sequence joins TRBV2 and TRBJ1-4; D gene uncertain. Trimming took off 1 base at V and 4 bases at J, with 10 bases between the two ends. The germline V gene has CDR1 SNHLY and CDR2 FYNNEI. The CDR3 is 15 amino acids. CDR3 loop: CASSEGRTFNEKLFF. CDR3 nucleotides: TGTGCCAGCAGTGAAGGACGGACTTTTAATGAAAAACTGTTTTTT.

The rearrangement links TRBV7-8 to TRBJ2-7; 12 bases are shared with TRBD2. This CDR3 spans 14 amino acids. The V gene's germline CDR1 is SGHVS and CDR2 FQNEAQ. The V and J ends lost 10 bases and 4 bases, in that order; junction bases with no gene match: 8. The DNA of the CDR3 is TGTGCCATCCGACTAGCGGGAGACTTTTACGAGCAGTACTTC. It is translated as CAIRLAGDFYEQYF.

This clonotype was counted many times. Here the CDR3 DNA reads TGTGCCAGTAGTATAGAAGTGAGAGGGACTCGATCCTACGAGCAGTACTTC. It is translated as CASSIEVRGTRSYEQYF. The V gene is TRBV19, the J gene TRBJ2-7; D perhaps matches TRBD2 (6 bases). CDR1 is LNHDA and CDR2 is SQIVND in the germline V gene (reference sequence). The CDR3 spans 17 residues. Trimming removed 0 bases from V and 1 base from J, with 16 bases in between.